The 21 T cell receptor beta chains given below trace back to one sample, sequenced in a study of T cell changes during pregnancy in multiple sclerosis. The method was immunoSEQ multiplex PCR; TCRdb's version includes in-frame clones alone and lacks a portion of them. The sample holds about 42,000 clones, around four fifths seen once. The source material was CD4+ T cells from peripheral blood mononuclear cells, sampled before pregnancy. These receptor sequences come from a female donor with multiple sclerosis, enrolled in a pregnancy study.

This rearrangement joins TRBV7-2 to TRBJ2-1; 9 bases map to TRBD2. V lost 5 bases, J lost 5 bases, and 13 bases stayed unmatched. This CDR3 is 17 amino acids long. Germline V lookup: CDR1 SGHTA, CDR2 FQGNSA. The CDR3 DNA follows: TGTGCCAGCAGCCAGTGGGCGGGAGGGCCCAGTCACAATGAGCAGTTCTTC. It translates to CASSQWAGGPSHNEQFF.

This chain links TRBV14 with TRBJ1-6; D perhaps matches TRBD1 (5 bases). Between the trimmed V and J ends, which lost 2 bases and 7 bases, there was a span of 12 bases. The CDR3 spans 15 residues. Per the germline V gene, CDR1 is SGHDN and CDR2 is FVKESK. CDR3 protein: CASSQRGVFNSPLHF. DNA for the CDR3: TGTGCCAGCAGCCAACGGGGGGTTTTCAATTCACCCCTCCACTTT.

This clone was picked up one time. V is TRBV7-6 and J is TRBJ2-5, with a weak D call TRBD1 (5 bases). The CDR3 has 12 amino acids. CDR1 is SGHVS and CDR2 is FNYEAQ in the germline V gene. Between the trimmed V and J ends, which lost 5 bases and 2 bases, there was a span of 6 bases. CDR3 coding DNA: TGTGCCAGCAGCCAGGGTCAAGAGACCCAGTACTTC. Translating gives CASSQGQETQYF.

The chain is built from TRBV12-5 and TRBJ1-4; TRBD1 might be the D (6 bases). Trimming stripped 6 bases from V and 6 bases from J, with 14 bases between. CDR1 is LGHNT, CDR2 FRNRAP, per germline. The CDR3 is 14 residues long. CDR3 in DNA: TGTGCTAGTGGCCAGGACAGCACCCATGAAAAACTGTTTTTT. It specifies CASGQDSTHEKLFF.

V gene TRBV5-8 combines with J gene TRBJ2-1; 10 bases agree with TRBD2. Losses at the gene ends were 0 bases for V and 0 bases for J; bases not matched to a gene: 6. The CDR3 runs 18 residues. Germline V CDR1 and CDR2: SGHTS, YDEGEE. The CDR3: CASSLEAGGISSYNEQFF. DNA for the CDR3: TGTGCCAGCAGCTTGGAAGCGGGGGGGATAAGCTCCTACAATGAGCAGTTCTTC.

The rearrangement uses TRBV5-4 and TRBJ2-1; 7 bases line up with TRBD1. CDR3 length: 15 amino acids. V was pared by 7 bases and J by 3 bases, with 10 bases of the junction left unmatched. Germline-derived CDR1 and CDR2 are SGHNT and YYREEE (reference sequence). CDR3 residues: CASHPSGTVYNEQFF. The DNA of the CDR3 is TGTGCCAGCCATCCTTCCGGGACAGTCTACAATGAGCAGTTCTTC. Filled out from reference TRBV5-4 and TRBJ2-1, the complete variable domain reads ETGVTQSPTHLIKTRGQQVTLRCSSQSGHNTVSWYQQALGQGPQFIFQYYREEENGRGNFPPRFSGLQFPNYSSELNVNALELDDSALYLCASHPSGTVYNEQFFGPGTRLTVL.

J is TRBJ2-3 and V is TRBV7-8, with 9 bases lining up with TRBD2. The germline CDR1 and CDR2 sequences are SGHVS and FQNEAQ. With V trimmed by 1 base and J by 5 bases, 7 bases remained unmatched. This CDR3 is built from 16 residues. The CDR3 is CASSLVSRGGLDTQYF. The CDR3 DNA reads TGTGCCAGCAGCTTAGTTTCGCGGGGGGGCCTAGATACGCAGTATTTT.

The sample holds one count of this clone. The chain couples TRBV5-1 to TRBJ2-5; D unresolved. V gave up 2 bases and J gave up 2 bases, with 10 bases separating them. This CDR3 spans 14 amino acids. The germline gives CDR1 SGHRS, CDR2 YFSETQ. The CDR3 reads CASSFANRQETQYF. CDR3 bases: TGCGCCAGCAGCTTCGCCAACAGACAAGAGACCCAGTACTTC. Looking up the rest from reference TRBV5-1 and TRBJ2-5 gives the full variable domain: KAGVTQTPRYLIKTRGQQVTLSCSPISGHRSVSWYQQTPGQGLQFLFEYFSETQRNKGNFPGRFSGRQFSNSRSEMNVSTLELGDSALYLCASSFANRQETQYFGPGTRLLVL.

The genes are TRBV7-9 and TRBJ1-3, with 7 nucleotides matching TRBD1. The CDR3 contains 15 residues. Germline assignment: CDR1 SEHNR and CDR2 FQNEAQ (reference sequence). V was pared by 4 bases and J by 4 bases, with 7 bases of the junction left unmatched. In DNA form, the CDR3 reads TGTGCCAGCAGCTCGTCAGGGGGTCCAGGAAACACCATATATTTT. Translating it yields CASSSSGGPGNTIYF.

The chain carries TRBV9 and TRBJ2-7; 7 nucleotides agree with TRBD1. CDR1 and CDR2 from the germline V gene are SGDLS and YYNGEE. CDR3 length: 16 residues. V was clipped by 1 base and J by 2 bases; unmatched bases: 9. The CDR3 DNA follows: TGTGCCAGCAGCGTACTGGGACAGAGGCCAACCTACGAGCAGTACTTC. Translation: CASSVLGQRPTYEQYF.

CDR3 sequence (DNA): TGTGCCAGCAGAACCGAAGGGGGTGGGATAAACACCGGGGAGCTGTTTTTT. Amino acids: CASRTEGGGINTGELFF. The chain couples TRBV7-9 to TRBJ2-2, with D perhaps matching TRBD1 (6 bases). V lost 6 bases to trimming and J lost 2 bases, with 19 bases between them. Germline-derived CDR1 and CDR2 are SEHNR and FQNEAQ (reference sequence). The CDR3 runs to 17 residues.

The chain combines TRBV9 with TRBJ2-5; TRBD1 matches at 7 bases. The CDR3 totals 15 residues. The junction had 6 bases not matched to a gene; V was cut back by 0 bases and J by 4 bases. Germline CDR1 reads SGDLS; CDR2 reads YYNGEE. In DNA, the CDR3 is TGTGCCAGCAGCGTAGCAGGGGGTCGATCAGAGACCCAGTACTTC. Protein: CASSVAGGRSETQYF.

The rearrangement uses TRBV10-3 and TRBJ2-1, with 11 bases lining up with TRBD2. Germline V lookup: CDR1 ENHRY, CDR2 SYGVKD. CDR3 size: 18 residues. J gave up 4 bases and V 0 bases, and 8 bases lay outside the gene matches. CDR3 DNA sequence: TGTGCCATCAGTGAGTCGGTAGCGGGGGGGAAAGGATACAATGAGCAGTTCTTC. This codes for CAISESVAGGKGYNEQFF.

V gene TRBV30 combines with J gene TRBJ1-2; D might be TRBD1 (6 bases). V lost 3 bases and J lost 2, with 13 bases in between. The CDR3 has 14 amino acids. CDR1 is GTSNPN and CDR2 is SVGIG in the germline V gene (reference sequence). CDR3 amino acids: CAWSRDMGNYGYTF. Written as DNA, the CDR3 is TGTGCCTGGAGCCGGGACATGGGGAACTATGGCTACACCTTC.

The rearrangement uses TRBV10-1 and TRBJ2-2, with TRBD2 as a possible D gene (5 bases). Germline V gene sequence: CDR1 WNHNN, CDR2 SYGVQD (reference sequence). The length of the CDR3 is 13 residues. V lost 2 bases, J lost 7 bases, and 8 bases lay in between. As DNA, the CDR3 is TGCGCCAGCAGTGAGGCGGGCGGCGGGGAGCTGTTTTTT. This translates into CASSEAGGGELFF.

The V gene is TRBV7-9, the J gene TRBJ1-3; D remains unclear. The CDR3 sequence is 14 residues long. CDR1 SEHNR and CDR2 FQNEAQ come from the germline V gene (reference sequence). V lost 3 bases to trimming and J lost 0 bases, with 6 bases between them. The CDR3 DNA follows: TGTGCCAGCAGCTTCATACTCTCTGGAAACACCATATATTTT. This sequence encodes CASSFILSGNTIYF.

The CDR3 DNA is TGTGCCAGCAGCAAAGCACAGAAGAACACTGAAGCTTTCTTT. Its translation: CASSKAQKNTEAFF. The gene calls are TRBV21-1 and TRBJ1-1; the table names TRBD1, a call not compared with the DNA. TRBV21-1 is a documented pseudogene. The CDR3 length is 14 residues.

The chain uses TRBV6-5 and TRBJ2-4; TRBD1 matches at 7 bases. This CDR3 comprises 15 residues. J was trimmed by 4 bases and V by 0 bases; bases with no gene match: 3. CDR1 and CDR2 (germline): MNHEY, SVGAGI. The DNA of the CDR3 is TGTGCCAGCAGTTACTCCGCGACAGGGAAAAACATTCAGTACTTC. It yields the protein CASSYSATGKNIQYF.

The chain has TRBV5-1 and TRBJ2-3, with D possibly TRBD1 on 6 matching bases. V lost 4 bases, J lost 6 bases, and 9 bases lay in between. Looked up from germline, CDR1 is SGHRS and CDR2 is YFSETQ. This CDR3 is built from 12 residues. CDR3 protein: CASSGGPDTQYF. The CDR3 DNA sequence: TGCGCCAGCAGCGGGGGCCCCGATACGCAGTATTTT.

Of note for this clone: Within the sample, other DNA sequences also encode this same CDR3. V gene TRBV18 combines with J gene TRBJ2-7, with 7 positions matching TRBD1. The CDR3 has 14 residues. Losses at the gene ends were 3 bases for V and 3 bases for J; bases not matched to a gene: 5. Germline assignment: CDR1 KGHSH and CDR2 LQKENI. CDR3 protein: CASSPPTGYYEQYF. For the CDR3, the DNA is TGTGCCAGCTCACCCCCGACAGGGTACTACGAGCAGTACTTC. The whole variable domain, remainder taken from reference TRBV18 and TRBJ2-7, is NAGVMQNPRHLVRRRGQEARLRCSPMKGHSHVYWYRQLPEEGLKFMVYLQKENIIDESGMPKERFSAEFPKEGPSILRIQQVVRGDSAAYFCASSPPTGYYEQYFGPGTRLTVT.

This chain connects TRBV5-4 to TRBJ2-3; 9 positions agree with TRBD1. The CDR3 consists of 15 residues. Germline CDR1 and CDR2: SGHNT and YYREEE (reference sequence). The V gene end was trimmed by 1 base and the J gene end by 1 base; junction bases not matched to a gene: 1. The CDR3 protein is CASSLWTGGTDTQYF. CDR3 in DNA: TGTGCCAGCAGCTTGTGGACAGGGGGCACAGATACGCAGTATTTT.